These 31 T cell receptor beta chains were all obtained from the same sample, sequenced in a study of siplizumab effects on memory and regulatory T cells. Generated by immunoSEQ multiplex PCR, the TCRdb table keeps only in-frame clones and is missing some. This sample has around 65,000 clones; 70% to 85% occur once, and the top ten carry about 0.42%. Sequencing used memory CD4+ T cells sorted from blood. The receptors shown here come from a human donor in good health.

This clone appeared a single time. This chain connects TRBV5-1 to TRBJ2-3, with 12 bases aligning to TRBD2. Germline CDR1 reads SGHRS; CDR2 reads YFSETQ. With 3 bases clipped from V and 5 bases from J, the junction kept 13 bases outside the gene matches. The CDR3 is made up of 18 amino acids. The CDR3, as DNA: TGCGCCAGCAGCTCGGGAACCCTAGCGGGGGGGCTTATAGATACGCAGTATTTT. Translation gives CASSSGTLAGGLIDTQYF.

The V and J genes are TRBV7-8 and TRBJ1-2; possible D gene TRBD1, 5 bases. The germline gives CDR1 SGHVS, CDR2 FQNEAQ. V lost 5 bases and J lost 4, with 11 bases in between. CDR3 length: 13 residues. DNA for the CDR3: TGTGCCAGCAGCCCCGGGGGGAGCTATGGCTACACCTTC. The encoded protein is CASSPGGSYGYTF.

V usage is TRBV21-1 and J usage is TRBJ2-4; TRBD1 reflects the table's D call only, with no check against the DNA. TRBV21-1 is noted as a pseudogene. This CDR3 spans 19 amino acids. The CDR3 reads CASMQFGTGGRRAKNIQYF. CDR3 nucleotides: TGTGCCAGCATGCAATTCGGGACAGGGGGCAGGAGGGCCAAAAACATTCAGTACTTC.

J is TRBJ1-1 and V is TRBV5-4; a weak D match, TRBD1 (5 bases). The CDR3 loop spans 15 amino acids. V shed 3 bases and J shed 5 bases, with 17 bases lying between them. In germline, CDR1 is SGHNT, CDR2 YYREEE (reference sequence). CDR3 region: CASSSYPGGGTEAFF. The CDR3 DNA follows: TGTGCCAGCAGCTCATACCCCGGGGGGGGAACTGAAGCTTTCTTT.

This chain's CDR3 is CASSFLETQYF. The CDR3 nucleotides are TGTGCCAGCAGCTTTTTAGAGACCCAGTACTTC. This chain connects TRBV11-2 to TRBJ2-5, with unresolved D. This CDR3 spans 11 amino acids. V was cut by 3 bases and J by 4 bases, with 3 bases left in between. The germline V gene encodes CDR1 SGHAT and CDR2 FQNNGV.

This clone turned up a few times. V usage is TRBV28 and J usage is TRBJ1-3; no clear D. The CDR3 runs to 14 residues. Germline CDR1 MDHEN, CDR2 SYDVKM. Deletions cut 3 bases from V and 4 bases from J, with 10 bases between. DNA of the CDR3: TGTGCCAGCAGTTTCCCGGGAGGGGGAAACACCATATATTTT. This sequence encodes CASSFPGGGNTIYF.

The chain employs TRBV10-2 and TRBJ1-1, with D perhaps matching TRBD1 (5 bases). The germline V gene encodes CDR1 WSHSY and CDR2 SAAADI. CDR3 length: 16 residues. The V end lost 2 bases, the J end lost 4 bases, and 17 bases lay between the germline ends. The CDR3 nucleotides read TGCGCCAGCAGTGAGACATATCATGGGGCTGGCACTGAAGCTTTCTTT. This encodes CASSETYHGAGTEAFF.

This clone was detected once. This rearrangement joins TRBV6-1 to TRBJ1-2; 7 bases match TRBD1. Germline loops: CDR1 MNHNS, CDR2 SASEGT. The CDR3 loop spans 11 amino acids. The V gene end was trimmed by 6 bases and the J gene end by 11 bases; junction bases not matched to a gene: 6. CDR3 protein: CASRMDRMYTF. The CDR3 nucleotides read TGTGCCAGCAGAATGGACAGGATGTACACCTTC.

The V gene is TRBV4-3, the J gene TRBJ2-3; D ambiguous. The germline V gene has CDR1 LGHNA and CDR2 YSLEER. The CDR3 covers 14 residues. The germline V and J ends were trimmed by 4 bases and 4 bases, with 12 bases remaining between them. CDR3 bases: TGCGCCAGCAGCCCCGGAAGGCTCCCAGATACGCAGTATTTT. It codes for CASSPGRLPDTQYF.

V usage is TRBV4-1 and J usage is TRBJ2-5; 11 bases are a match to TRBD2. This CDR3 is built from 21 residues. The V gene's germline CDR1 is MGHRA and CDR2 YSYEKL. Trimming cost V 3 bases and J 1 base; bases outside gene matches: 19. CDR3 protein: CASSQYASLAGGPTPQETQYF. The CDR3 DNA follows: TGCGCCAGCAGCCAGTATGCTTCCCTAGCGGGGGGTCCAACTCCCCAAGAGACCCAGTACTTC.

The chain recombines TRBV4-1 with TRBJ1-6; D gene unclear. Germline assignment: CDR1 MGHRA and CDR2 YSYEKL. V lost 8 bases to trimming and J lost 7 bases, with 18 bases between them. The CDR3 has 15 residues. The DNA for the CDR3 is TGCGCCAGCCTCCCCGCTAGCCAGGCCAATTCACCCCTCCACTTT. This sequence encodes CASLPASQANSPLHF.

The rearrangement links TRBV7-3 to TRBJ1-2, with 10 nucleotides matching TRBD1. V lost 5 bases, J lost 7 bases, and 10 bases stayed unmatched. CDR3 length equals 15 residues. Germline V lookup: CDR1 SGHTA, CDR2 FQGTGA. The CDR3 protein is CASSPRQGAIGGYTF. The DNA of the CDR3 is TGTGCCAGCAGCCCGCGACAGGGGGCAATCGGTGGCTACACCTTC.

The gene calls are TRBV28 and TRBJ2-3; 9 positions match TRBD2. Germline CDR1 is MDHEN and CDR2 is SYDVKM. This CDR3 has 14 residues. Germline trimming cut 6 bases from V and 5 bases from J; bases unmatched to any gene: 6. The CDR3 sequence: CASSSGTSLDTQYF. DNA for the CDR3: TGTGCCAGCAGCTCCGGGACTAGCTTAGATACGCAGTATTTT.

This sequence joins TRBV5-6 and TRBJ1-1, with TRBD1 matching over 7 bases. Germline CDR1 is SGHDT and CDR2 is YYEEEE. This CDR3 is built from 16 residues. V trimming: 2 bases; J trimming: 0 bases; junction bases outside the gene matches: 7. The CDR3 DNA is TGTGCCAGCAGCTTTGGTGGGACAGAGCTGAACACTGAAGCTTTCTTT. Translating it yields CASSFGGTELNTEAFF.

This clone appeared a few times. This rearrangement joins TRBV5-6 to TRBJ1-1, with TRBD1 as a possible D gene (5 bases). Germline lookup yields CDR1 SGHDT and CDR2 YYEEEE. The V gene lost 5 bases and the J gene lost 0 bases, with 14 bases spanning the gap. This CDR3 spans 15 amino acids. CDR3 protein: CASSRGKGMNTEAFF. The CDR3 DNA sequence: TGTGCCAGCAGTCGGGGGAAGGGGATGAACACTGAAGCTTTCTTT.

The CDR3 bases are TGTGCCAGCAGTCAGCCTAGTTTACAAGAGACCCAGTACTTC. Translated, it gives CASSQPSLQETQYF. This chain links TRBV25-1 with TRBJ2-5; the D is unclear. The CDR3 extends over 14 amino acids. The V end was cut by 5 bases, the J end by 2 bases, with 12 bases between. Germline loops: CDR1 MGHDK, CDR2 SYGVNS.

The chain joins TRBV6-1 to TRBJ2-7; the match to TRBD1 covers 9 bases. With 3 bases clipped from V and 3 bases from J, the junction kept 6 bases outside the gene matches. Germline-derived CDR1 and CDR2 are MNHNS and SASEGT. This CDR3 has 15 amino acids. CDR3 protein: CASSDTGTGYYEQYF. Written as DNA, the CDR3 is TGTGCCAGCAGTGATACCGGGACAGGGTACTACGAGCAGTACTTC.

The CDR3 reads CASSEGRSPNYGYTF. CDR3 DNA sequence: TGTGCCAGCAGTGAAGGCCGTTCTCCAAACTATGGCTACACCTTC. The chain combines TRBV6-1 with TRBJ1-2; no reliable D call. Trimming left V 1 base short and J 2 bases short, with 11 bases between. Germline lookup yields CDR1 MNHNS and CDR2 SASEGT. This CDR3 contains 15 residues.

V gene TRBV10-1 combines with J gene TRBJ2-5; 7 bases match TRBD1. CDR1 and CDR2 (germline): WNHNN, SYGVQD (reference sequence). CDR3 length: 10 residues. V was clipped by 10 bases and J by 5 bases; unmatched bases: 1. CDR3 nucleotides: TGCGCCACACAGGGGGAGACCCAGTACTTC. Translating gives CATQGETQYF.

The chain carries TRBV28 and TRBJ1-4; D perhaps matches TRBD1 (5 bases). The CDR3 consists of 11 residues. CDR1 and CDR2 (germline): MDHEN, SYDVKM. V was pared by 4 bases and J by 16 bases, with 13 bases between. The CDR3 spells CASSSTRVRFF. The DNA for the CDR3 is TGTGCCAGCAGTTCGACCAGGGTGAGGTTTTTT.

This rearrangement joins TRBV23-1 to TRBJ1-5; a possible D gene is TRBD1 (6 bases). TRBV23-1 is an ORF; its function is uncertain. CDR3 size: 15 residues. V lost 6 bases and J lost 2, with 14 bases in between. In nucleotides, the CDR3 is TGCGCCAGCAGGTATTTAGGGGGAGGCAATCAGCCCCAGCATTTT. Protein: CASRYLGGGNQPQHF.

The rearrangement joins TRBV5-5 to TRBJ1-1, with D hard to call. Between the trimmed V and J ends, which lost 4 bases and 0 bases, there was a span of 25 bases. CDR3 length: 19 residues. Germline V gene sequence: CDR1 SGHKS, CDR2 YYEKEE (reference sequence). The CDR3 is CASSGNVGNFLLMNTEAFF. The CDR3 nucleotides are TGTGCCAGCAGCGGAAACGTGGGAAATTTCCTACTAATGAACACTGAAGCTTTCTTT.

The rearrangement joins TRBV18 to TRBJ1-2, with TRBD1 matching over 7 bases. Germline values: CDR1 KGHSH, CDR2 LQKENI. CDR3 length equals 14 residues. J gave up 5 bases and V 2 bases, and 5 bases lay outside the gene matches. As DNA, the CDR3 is TGTGCCAGCTCACCAGTAAAGGGGGCATATGGCTACACCTTC. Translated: CASSPVKGAYGYTF.

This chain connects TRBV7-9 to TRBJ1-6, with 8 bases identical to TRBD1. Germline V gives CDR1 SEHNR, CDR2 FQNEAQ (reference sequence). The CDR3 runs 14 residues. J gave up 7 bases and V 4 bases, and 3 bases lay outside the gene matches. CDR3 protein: CASSSTGENSPLHF. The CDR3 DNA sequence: TGTGCCAGCAGCTCGACAGGGGAGAATTCACCCCTCCACTTT.

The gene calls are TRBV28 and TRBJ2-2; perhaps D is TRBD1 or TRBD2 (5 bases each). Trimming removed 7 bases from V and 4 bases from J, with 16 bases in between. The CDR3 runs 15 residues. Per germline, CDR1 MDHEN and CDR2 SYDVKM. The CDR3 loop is CASTPGDRGTGELFF. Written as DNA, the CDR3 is TGTGCCAGCACCCCCGGGGACCGTGGCACCGGGGAGCTGTTTTTT. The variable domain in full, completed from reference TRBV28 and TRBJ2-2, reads DVKVTQSSRYLVKRTGEKVFLECVQDMDHENMFWYRQDPGLGLRLIYFSYDVKMKEKGDIPEGYSVSREKKERFSLILESASTNQTSMYLCASTPGDRGTGELFFGEGSRLTVL.

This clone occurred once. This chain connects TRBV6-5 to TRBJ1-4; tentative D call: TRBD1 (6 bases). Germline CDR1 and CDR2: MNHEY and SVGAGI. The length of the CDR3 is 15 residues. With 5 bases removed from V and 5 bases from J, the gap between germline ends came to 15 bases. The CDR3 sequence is CASSRKGVQNEKLFF. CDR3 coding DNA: TGTGCCAGCAGTAGAAAGGGGGTCCAGAATGAAAAACTGTTTTTT.

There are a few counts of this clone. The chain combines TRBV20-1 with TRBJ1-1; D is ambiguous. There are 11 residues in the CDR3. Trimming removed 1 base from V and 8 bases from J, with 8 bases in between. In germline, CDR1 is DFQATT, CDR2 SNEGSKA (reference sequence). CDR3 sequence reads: CSARVALEAFF. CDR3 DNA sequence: TGCAGTGCTAGAGTTGCGCTGGAAGCTTTCTTT.

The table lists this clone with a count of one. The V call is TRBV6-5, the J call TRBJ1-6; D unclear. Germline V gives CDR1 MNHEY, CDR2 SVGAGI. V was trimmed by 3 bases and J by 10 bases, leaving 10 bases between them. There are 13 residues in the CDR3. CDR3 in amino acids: CASSYGNLSPLHF. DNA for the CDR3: TGTGCCAGCAGTTATGGGAACCTGTCACCCCTCCACTTT.

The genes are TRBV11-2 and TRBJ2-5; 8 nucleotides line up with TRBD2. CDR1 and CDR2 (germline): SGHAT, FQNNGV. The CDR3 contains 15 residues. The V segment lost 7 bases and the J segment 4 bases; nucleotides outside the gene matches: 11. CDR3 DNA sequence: TGTGCCAGCACGCTTGACGGGGGGGCCCGAGAGACCCAGTACTTC. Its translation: CASTLDGGARETQYF. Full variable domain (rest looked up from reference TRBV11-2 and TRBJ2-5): EAGVAQSPRYKIIEKRQSVAFWCNPISGHATLYWYQQILGQGPKLLIQFQNNGVVDDSQLPKDRFSAERLKGVDSTLKIQPAKLEDSAVYLCASTLDGGARETQYFGPGTRLLVL.

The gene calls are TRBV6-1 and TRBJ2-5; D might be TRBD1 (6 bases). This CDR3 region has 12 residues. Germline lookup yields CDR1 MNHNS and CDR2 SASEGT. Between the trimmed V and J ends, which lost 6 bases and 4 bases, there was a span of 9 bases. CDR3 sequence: CASSPRGETQYF. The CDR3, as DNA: TGTGCCAGCAGCCCCAGGGGAGAGACCCAGTACTTC.

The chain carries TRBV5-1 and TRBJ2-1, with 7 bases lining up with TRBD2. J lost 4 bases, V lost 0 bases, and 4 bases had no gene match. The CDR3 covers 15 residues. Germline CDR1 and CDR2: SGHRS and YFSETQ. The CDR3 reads CASSLGGGPYNEQFF. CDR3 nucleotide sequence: TGCGCCAGCAGCTTGGGCGGGGGACCTTACAATGAGCAGTTCTTC.